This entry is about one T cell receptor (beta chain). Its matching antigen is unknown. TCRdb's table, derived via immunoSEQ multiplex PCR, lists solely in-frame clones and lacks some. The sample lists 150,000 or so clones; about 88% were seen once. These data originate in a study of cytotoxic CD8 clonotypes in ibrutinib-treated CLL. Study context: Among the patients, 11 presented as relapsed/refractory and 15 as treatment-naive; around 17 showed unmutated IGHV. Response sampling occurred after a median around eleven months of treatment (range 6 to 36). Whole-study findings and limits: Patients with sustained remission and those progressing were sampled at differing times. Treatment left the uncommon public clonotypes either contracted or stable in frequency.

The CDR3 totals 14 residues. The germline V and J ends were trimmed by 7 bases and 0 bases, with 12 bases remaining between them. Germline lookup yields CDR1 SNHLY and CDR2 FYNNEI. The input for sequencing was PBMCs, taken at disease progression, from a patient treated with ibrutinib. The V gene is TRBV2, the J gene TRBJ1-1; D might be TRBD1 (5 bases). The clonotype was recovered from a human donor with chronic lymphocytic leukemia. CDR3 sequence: CASMLRQMNTEAFF. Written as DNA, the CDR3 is TGTGCCAGCATGCTGAGACAGATGAACACTGAAGCTTTCTTT.